This TCR beta chain derives from a study of cytomegalovirus exposure and HLA in healthy donors. The study ran its PCR with 60 Vbeta and 13 Jbeta primers. The protocol was immunoSEQ multiplex PCR, while the TCRdb copy is restricted to in-frame clones and leaves out a portion. Counted here are 110,000 to 150,000 clones, 75% occurring once; the ten biggest clones make up approximately 6.8%. V lost 5 bases and J lost 3, with 10 bases in between. The CDR3 has 13 residues. Germline V lookup: CDR1 MNHEY, CDR2 SMNVEV (reference sequence). Sequenced sample: PBMCs. The V call is TRBV27, the J call TRBJ2-5, with D possibly matching TRBD1 (6 bases). The TCR was taken from a young man in good health and CMV-seronegative. CDR3 DNA sequence: TGTGCCAGCAGTATTCGGACAGAAGAGACCCAGTACTTC. Protein product: CASSIRTEETQYF.